The 25 T cell receptor beta chains listed next were all sequenced from one sample in a study of blood T cell repertoires in COVID-19. TCRdb keeps only in-frame clones here, not all; method: immunoSEQ multiplex PCR. This table has 130,000 to 150,000 clones, 84% appearing once. Source material: peripheral blood. The receptors come from a woman between 50 and 59 years old in a cohort sampled during active or convalescent COVID-19.

The V gene is TRBV7-9, the J gene TRBJ1-6, with 9 bases aligning to TRBD1. This CDR3 is built from 16 residues. The junction had 12 bases not matched to a gene; V was cut back by 5 bases and J by 10 bases. CDR1 and CDR2 (germline): SEHNR, FQNEAQ (reference sequence). The CDR3 region has the DNA TGTGCCAGCAGCCATTTCCCCCGGGACAGGGCCTCACCCCTCCACTTT. Its translation: CASSHFPRDRASPLHF. Full variable domain (missing parts from reference TRBV7-9 and TRBJ1-6): DTGVSQNPRHKITKRGQNVTFRCDPISEHNRLYWYRQTLGQGPEFLTYFQNEAQLEKSRLLSDRFSAERPKGSFSTLEIQRTEQGDSAMYLCASSHFPRDRASPLHFGNGTRLTVT.

The chain uses TRBV12-3 or TRBV12-4 and TRBJ2-7; 9 bases are shared with TRBD2. This CDR3 comprises 13 residues. Trimming cost V 8 bases and J 2 bases; bases outside gene matches: 4. The CDR3 protein is CASGVAGAYEQYF. The CDR3 DNA reads TGTGCCAGCGGAGTAGCGGGGGCCTACGAGCAGTACTTC.

The chain employs TRBV29-1 and TRBJ1-6; D is unclear. The V and J ends lost 3 bases and 7 bases respectively, with 10 bases between them. The CDR3 runs to 13 residues. Germline assignment: CDR1 SQVTM and CDR2 ANQGSEA. Written as DNA, the CDR3 is TGCAGCGTTGATGGGAGAACGAATTCACCCCTCCACTTT. Its protein product is CSVDGRTNSPLHF. The full variable domain, with the rest looked up from reference TRBV29-1 and TRBJ1-6, is SAVISQKPSRDICQRGTSLTIQCQVDSQVTMMFWYRQQPGQSLTLIATANQGSEATYESGFVIDKFPISRPNLTFSTLTVSNMSPEDSSIYLCSVDGRTNSPLHFGNGTRLTVT.

The rearrangement uses TRBV11-2 and TRBJ2-1; the D gene is possibly TRBD2 (5 bases). This CDR3 has 13 residues. V was trimmed by 5 bases and J by 3 bases, leaving 8 bases between them. Per germline, CDR1 SGHAT and CDR2 FQNNGV. CDR3 DNA: TGTGCCAGCAGCAAAACTAGCTACAATGAGCAGTTCTTC. Translated, it gives CASSKTSYNEQFF.

The J gene is TRBJ2-2, the V gene TRBV18; 7 bases are shared with TRBD2. This CDR3 contains 16 residues. The ends lost 6 bases at V and 0 bases at J; junction bases unmatched: 7. Germline V gives CDR1 KGHSH, CDR2 LQKENI. The CDR3 reads CASSPGLDANTGELFF. CDR3 DNA sequence: TGTGCCAGCTCCCCAGGACTAGACGCGAACACCGGGGAGCTGTTTTTT.

The V gene is TRBV27, the J gene TRBJ1-3; D is unclear. The germline V gene encodes CDR1 MNHEY and CDR2 SMNVEV (reference sequence). The CDR3 consists of 15 residues. The V gene lost 5 bases and the J gene lost 0 bases, with 11 bases spanning the gap. CDR3 protein: CASSLKYSSGNTIYF. CDR3 bases: TGTGCCAGCAGTCTAAAATACAGCTCTGGAAACACCATATATTTT.

This chain joins TRBV11-2 and TRBJ2-7; TRBD1 matches at 9 bases. This CDR3 contains 14 residues. Germline CDR1 SGHAT, CDR2 FQNNGV. V shed 1 base, J shed 4 bases, and the junction held 2 bases outside the gene matches. This CDR3 is CASSLGTGVYEQYF. In DNA, the CDR3 is TGTGCCAGCAGCTTAGGGACAGGGGTTTACGAGCAGTACTTC. Filled out from reference TRBV11-2 and TRBJ2-7, the complete variable domain reads EAGVAQSPRYKIIEKRQSVAFWCNPISGHATLYWYQQILGQGPKLLIQFQNNGVVDDSQLPKDRFSAERLKGVDSTLKIQPAKLEDSAVYLCASSLGTGVYEQYFGPGTRLTVT.

The V and J genes are TRBV20-1 and TRBJ2-7; D remains unclear. The germline V and J ends were trimmed by 2 bases and 7 bases, with 9 bases remaining between them. Germline V gene data show CDR1 as DFQATT and CDR2 as SNEGSKA (reference sequence). This CDR3 contains 11 residues. The CDR3 region has the DNA TGCAGTGCTAGACGAATTGAGGAGCAGTACTTC. Amino acids: CSARRIEEQYF.

This rearrangement joins TRBV19 to TRBJ1-5; the D is unclear. CDR1 is LNHDA and CDR2 is SQIVND in the germline V gene (reference sequence). The CDR3 contains 14 residues. V shed 5 bases and J shed 5 bases, with 13 bases lying between them. CDR3 nucleotide sequence: TGTGCCAGTAGTCCCAGACACCCCGATCAGCCCCAGCATTTT. This encodes CASSPRHPDQPQHF. The full variable domain, rest sourced from reference TRBV19 and TRBJ1-5, is DGGITQSPKYLFRKEGQNVTLSCEQNLNHDAMYWYRQDPGQGLRLIYYSQIVNDFQKGDIAEGYSVSREKKESFPLTVTSAQKNPTAFYLCASSPRHPDQPQHFGDGTRLSIL.

CDR3 bases: TGCGCCAGCAGCCTCGGACAAATCCAAGAGACCCAGTACTTC. This translates into CASSLGQIQETQYF. The chain joins TRBV10-2 to TRBJ2-5; D perhaps matches TRBD1 (5 bases). Germline V lookup: CDR1 WSHSY, CDR2 SAAADI. The ends were cut back, 6 bases at V and 1 base at J, with 12 bases in the middle. The CDR3 runs 14 residues.

The genes are TRBV7-9 and TRBJ1-4; D perhaps matches TRBD1 (5 bases). Germline V CDR1 and CDR2: SEHNR, FQNEAQ (reference sequence). V lost 8 bases and J 8 bases, leaving 21 bases between the germline ends. CDR3 length equals 15 residues. The chain's CDR3 is CASSRGEVFAEKLFF. In nucleotides, the CDR3 is TGTGCCAGCTCACGGGGGGAGGTTTTTGCGGAAAAACTGTTTTTT.

V and J are TRBV7-2 and TRBJ2-5, with 7 nucleotides matching TRBD1. CDR3 length equals 15 residues. Germline V lookup: CDR1 SGHTA, CDR2 FQGNSA. V lost 4 bases and J lost 3; bases outside the gene matches: 8. CDR3 in DNA: TGTGCCAGCAGCTCGCCGGCAACAGGGGAAGAGACCCAGTACTTC. Translation gives CASSSPATGEETQYF.

The chain combines TRBV19 with TRBJ1-2, with D possibly TRBD1 on 6 matching bases. Germline V CDR1 and CDR2: LNHDA, SQIVND (reference sequence). This CDR3 has 15 residues. Trimming pared 4 bases from V and 4 bases from J, leaving 16 bases between. CDR3 DNA sequence: TGTGCCAGTAGTAGGGACAACGCGCGAGGCTATGGCTACACCTTC. It specifies CASSRDNARGYGYTF. Full variable domain (outside the CDR3, taken from reference TRBV19 and TRBJ1-2): DGGITQSPKYLFRKEGQNVTLSCEQNLNHDAMYWYRQDPGQGLRLIYYSQIVNDFQKGDIAEGYSVSREKKESFPLTVTSAQKNPTAFYLCASSRDNARGYGYTFGSGTRLTVV.

This clone was detected only a few times. The J gene is TRBJ1-2, the V gene TRBV6-5; 10 nucleotides line up with TRBD1. In germline, CDR1 is MNHEY, CDR2 SVGAGI. Germline trimming cut 6 bases from V and 8 bases from J; bases unmatched to any gene: 9. The CDR3 spans 14 residues. The CDR3 DNA sequence: TGTGCCAGCAGAGTTCCCGGACAGGGGGGAGGCTACACCTTC. It is translated as CASRVPGQGGGYTF.

The CDR3 reads CASSQVGQNTGELFF. CDR3 nucleotide sequence: TGCGCCAGCAGCCAAGTGGGACAGAACACCGGGGAGCTGTTTTTT. V usage is TRBV4-1 and J usage is TRBJ2-2, with D perhaps matching TRBD1 (6 bases). The V and J ends lost 1 base and 1 base respectively, with 7 bases between them. CDR3 size: 15 residues. The germline CDR1 and CDR2 sequences are MGHRA and YSYEKL.

The rearrangement uses TRBV7-2 and TRBJ2-1, with TRBD2 identical over 15 bases. Germline V lookup: CDR1 SGHTA, CDR2 FQGNSA. J lost 8 bases, V lost 4 bases, and 3 bases had no gene match. This CDR3 is built from 15 residues. This CDR3 is CASSWTSGGAHEQFF. CDR3 DNA: TGTGCCAGCAGCTGGACTAGCGGGGGGGCCCATGAGCAGTTCTTC.

The chain links TRBV19 to TRBJ2-7, with D perhaps matching TRBD2 (7 bases). Trimming stripped 6 bases from V and 3 bases from J, with 18 bases between. The germline V gene encodes CDR1 LNHDA and CDR2 SQIVND (reference sequence). The CDR3 extends over 15 amino acids. The CDR3: CASSLGAGANYEQYF. Here the CDR3 DNA reads TGTGCCAGTAGCCTTGGGGCGGGGGCAAACTACGAGCAGTACTTC. Looking up the rest from reference TRBV19 and TRBJ2-7 gives the full variable domain: DGGITQSPKYLFRKEGQNVTLSCEQNLNHDAMYWYRQDPGQGLRLIYYSQIVNDFQKGDIAEGYSVSREKKESFPLTVTSAQKNPTAFYLCASSLGAGANYEQYFGPGTRLTVT.

CDR3 DNA: TGTGCCAGCAGGCGAGGAGGGGGCGAGGGTAATTCACCCCTCCACTTT. Protein sequence: CASRRGGGEGNSPLHF. The V and J genes are TRBV5-8 and TRBJ1-6, with TRBD1 matching over 7 bases. V shed 5 bases, J shed 6 bases, and the junction held 11 bases outside the gene matches. The CDR3 has 16 amino acids. The germline CDR1 and CDR2 sequences are SGHTS and YDEGEE.

The chain links TRBV6-2 or TRBV6-3 to TRBJ2-3; 8 nucleotides align to TRBD2. The V gene's germline CDR1 is MNHEY and CDR2 SVGEGT. The CDR3 loop spans 17 amino acids. V trimming: 2 bases; J trimming: 4 bases; junction bases outside the gene matches: 11. The CDR3 coding sequence is TGTGCCAGCAGTTACATTACTTCCGGGGGGGCCTCAGATACGCAGTATTTT. Encoded protein: CASSYITSGGASDTQYF.

This chain uses TRBV4-2 with TRBJ1-2; 8 positions agree with TRBD1. The ends lost 4 bases at V and 4 bases at J; junction bases unmatched: 11. The germline gives CDR1 LGHNA, CDR2 YNFKEQ. This CDR3 comprises 16 residues. CDR3 DNA sequence: TGTGCCAGCAGCCCAAACAGTGGACAGGGCCTCTATGGCTACACCTTC. It specifies CASSPNSGQGLYGYTF.

This rearrangement joins TRBV30 to TRBJ1-5; 10 bases are shared with TRBD1. V lost 5 bases to trimming and J lost 2 bases; unmatched junction nucleotides: 6. The CDR3 spans 15 residues. Germline lookup yields CDR1 GTSNPN and CDR2 SVGIG (reference sequence). CDR3 DNA sequence: TGTGCCTGGGATCGGACAGGGGGTGGCAATCAGCCCCAGCATTTT. Its protein is CAWDRTGGGNQPQHF.

This clone was seen only once. The chain combines TRBV11-2 with TRBJ1-4, with D perhaps TRBD1 (5 bases). There are 14 residues in the CDR3. The germline gives CDR1 SGHAT, CDR2 FQNNGV. Deletions cut 1 base from V and 7 bases from J, with 10 bases between. The CDR3 bases are TGTGCCAGCAGCTTAGCAGGGTTTTCTGAAAAACTGTTTTTT. It translates to CASSLAGFSEKLFF.

A single count supports this clone. The J gene is TRBJ1-4, the V gene TRBV6-5; D gene unclear. This CDR3 comprises 15 residues. V lost 2 bases, J lost 3 bases, and 10 bases lay in between. Germline V gene sequence: CDR1 MNHEY, CDR2 SVGAGI. CDR3 residues: CASSYGNRANEKLFF. Written as DNA, the CDR3 is TGTGCCAGCAGTTACGGCAACAGAGCTAATGAAAAACTGTTTTTT.

The chain links TRBV29-1 to TRBJ2-5, with D perhaps TRBD2 (5 bases). Germline CDR1 is SQVTM and CDR2 is ANQGSEA. V was clipped by 4 bases and J by 9 bases, with 21 bases between them. The CDR3 runs to 14 residues. The CDR3 bases are TGCAGCGTTGCCCCTAGAGGAGGTTCCGCGCCCCAGTACTTC. It translates to CSVAPRGGSAPQYF.

This chain connects TRBV5-1 to TRBJ1-3, with 8 bases matching TRBD1. After removal of 2 bases from V and 0 bases from J, the junction contained 1 base not matched to a gene. The CDR3 length is 15 residues. CDR1 is SGHRS and CDR2 is YFSETQ in the germline V gene. CDR3 sequence reads: CASSLQGDSGNTIYF. DNA of the CDR3: TGCGCCAGCAGCTTACAGGGGGACTCTGGAAACACCATATATTTT.